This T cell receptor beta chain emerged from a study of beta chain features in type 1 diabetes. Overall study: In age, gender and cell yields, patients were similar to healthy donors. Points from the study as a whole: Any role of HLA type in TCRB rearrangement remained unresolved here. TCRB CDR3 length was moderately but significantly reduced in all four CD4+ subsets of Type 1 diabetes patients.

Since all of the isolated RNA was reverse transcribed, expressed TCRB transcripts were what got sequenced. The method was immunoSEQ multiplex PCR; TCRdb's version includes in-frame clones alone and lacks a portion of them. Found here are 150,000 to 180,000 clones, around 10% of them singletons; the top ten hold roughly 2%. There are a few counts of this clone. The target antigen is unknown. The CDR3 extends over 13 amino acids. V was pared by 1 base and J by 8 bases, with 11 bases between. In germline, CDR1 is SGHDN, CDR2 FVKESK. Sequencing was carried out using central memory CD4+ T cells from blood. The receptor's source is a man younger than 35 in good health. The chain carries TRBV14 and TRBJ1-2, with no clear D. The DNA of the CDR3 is TGTGCCAGCAGCCAAGTGGGAGCTGCGGGCTACACCTTC. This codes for CASSQVGAAGYTF.